The 30 T cell receptor beta chains in this list originate from one sample, sequenced in a study of early T cells in non-severe SARS-CoV-2 infection. TCRdb re-derived calls from the 5' RACE reads in MiXCR, one entry per CDR3 protein. The sample contains 25,000 to 35,000 distinct CDR3 sequences, less than 6.5% of which appear only once. Material for sequencing was whole blood. These receptors were collected from an adult who was a healthcare worker with PCR-confirmed SARS-CoV-2 infection or an uninfected control (not recorded which).

This clonotype is labeled as medium-sized. This rearrangement joins TRBV21-1 to TRBJ2-7. TRBV21-1 is noted as a pseudogene. This CDR3 has 14 amino acids. This chain's CDR3 is CASSHRKGSYEQYF. The CDR3 DNA reads TGTGCCAGCAGCCACAGAAAAGGATCCTACGAGCAGTACTTC.

This clonotype has more than one count but fewer than ten. The chain uses TRBV20-1 and TRBJ2-7; 8 bases match TRBD2. The V gene end was trimmed by 0 bases and the J gene end by 3 bases; junction bases not matched to a gene: 7. Germline assignment: CDR1 DFQATT and CDR2 SNEGSKA (reference sequence). This CDR3 comprises 15 residues. Here the CDR3 reads CSARDGSGGVYEQYF. The DNA of the CDR3 is TGCAGTGCTAGAGATGGCTCCGGGGGGGTCTACGAGCAGTACTTC.

At least ten counts were recorded for this clonotype. The V gene is TRBV28, the J gene TRBJ1-5; D remains ambiguous. V was trimmed by 5 bases and J by 2 bases, leaving 16 bases between them. This CDR3 region has 16 residues. Per germline, CDR1 MDHEN and CDR2 SYDVKM. Written as DNA, the CDR3 is TGTGCCAGCAGTACTCCGACCCATTCGGGCAATCAGCCCCAGCATTTT. Amino acids: CASSTPTHSGNQPQHF.

This clonotype was recorded many times. The chain couples TRBV7-9 to TRBJ2-6; TRBD1 is a possible D gene (5 bases). CDR1 and CDR2 from the germline V gene are SEHNR and FQNEAQ (reference sequence). The length of the CDR3 is 16 residues. Trimming left V 5 bases short and J 4 bases short, with 15 bases between. CDR3 loop: CASSLSTGAGANVLTF. The CDR3 nucleotides read TGTGCCAGCAGCCTGTCTACAGGAGCCGGGGCCAACGTCCTGACTTTC.

Note on this clonotype: A much larger clone sits a single nucleotide away, making a read error possible. This chain connects TRBV20-1 to TRBJ2-3; the D gene is possibly TRBD1 (6 bases). Trimming left V 2 bases short and J 3 bases short, with 12 bases between. The CDR3 contains 14 residues. Per germline, CDR1 DFQATT and CDR2 SNEGSKA (reference sequence). The CDR3 is CSARTGNGTDTQYF. CDR3 coding DNA: TGCAGTGCTAGAACAGGGAATGGGACAGATACGCAGTATTTT.

The V and J genes are TRBV30 and TRBJ1-3, with TRBD1 matching 7 bases. Trimming at V came to 7 bases and at J to 0 bases, leaving 6 bases not matched to a gene. Germline CDR1 reads GTSNPN; CDR2 reads SVGIG (reference sequence). The CDR3 has 14 amino acids. CDR3 amino acids: CASDRALSGNTIYF. Here the CDR3 DNA reads TGTGCCTCCGACAGGGCCCTCTCTGGAAACACCATATATTTT.

In this sample, this clonotype turned up many times. J is TRBJ2-7 and V is TRBV27, with TRBD2 matching over 7 bases. V lost 0 bases to trimming and J lost 2 bases; unmatched junction nucleotides: 7. The CDR3 length is 16 residues. Germline-derived CDR1 and CDR2 are MNHEY and SMNVEV (reference sequence). DNA for the CDR3: TGTGCCAGCAGTTTATCCCGAGCGGGGAGTCCCTACGAGCAGTACTTC. It yields the protein CASSLSRAGSPYEQYF.

This clonotype was seen repeatedly, ten times or more. The chain carries TRBV9 and TRBJ2-5, with a possible D match to TRBD1 (7 bases). The CDR3 length is 16 residues. Trimming left V 0 bases short and J 2 bases short, with 14 bases between. CDR1 SGDLS and CDR2 YYNGEE come from the germline V gene. This CDR3 is CASSVGQGGYQETQYF. Here the CDR3 DNA reads TGTGCCAGCAGCGTAGGGCAGGGGGGTTATCAAGAGACCCAGTACTTC.

This clonotype was detected many times. The V and J genes are TRBV7-6 and TRBJ2-7, with TRBD2 as a possible D gene (6 bases). V lost 1 base and J 2 bases, leaving 12 bases between the germline ends. CDR1 is SGHVS, CDR2 FNYEAQ, per germline. The CDR3 sequence is 15 residues long. The chain's CDR3 is CASSLGDSAPYEQYF. In DNA, the CDR3 is TGTGCCAGCAGCTTAGGGGACTCCGCTCCCTACGAGCAGTACTTC.

This clonotype is categorized as medium-sized. This chain connects TRBV7-9 to TRBJ2-1, with a tentative D call TRBD1 (6 bases). The CDR3 length is 14 residues. The V and J ends lost 6 bases and 6 bases respectively, with 15 bases between them. Germline-derived CDR1 and CDR2 are SEHNR and FQNEAQ (reference sequence). In DNA, the CDR3 is TGTGCCAGCAGTTTCGGGACATTTTTCAATGAGCAGTTCTTC. Residues: CASSFGTFFNEQFF.

CDR3 protein: CARRGQGDEQYF. CDR3 in DNA: TGTGCCAGGAGGGGACAGGGCGACGAGCAGTACTTC. The chain joins TRBV5-4 to TRBJ2-7; TRBD1 matches 9 bases. Germline trimming cut 8 bases from V and 5 bases from J; bases unmatched to any gene: 5. There are 12 residues in the CDR3. The germline V gene has CDR1 SGHNT and CDR2 YYREEE (reference sequence). The whole variable domain, filled in from reference TRBV5-4 and TRBJ2-7, reads ETGVTQSPTHLIKTRGQQVTLRCSSQSGHNTVSWYQQALGQGPQFIFQYYREEENGRGNFPPRFSGLQFPNYSSELNVNALELDDSALYLCARRGQGDEQYFGPGTRLTVT.

In this sample, this clonotype turned up many times. The chain is built from TRBV19 and TRBJ1-2; no definite D call. V was shortened by 7 bases and J by 4 bases, with 22 bases between the two germline ends. CDR1 is LNHDA, CDR2 SQIVND, per germline (reference sequence). This CDR3 contains 16 residues. CDR3: CASTSPTIGHFYGYTF. The CDR3 DNA is TGTGCCAGTACCTCACCCACAATCGGGCACTTCTATGGCTACACCTTC.

V and J are TRBV19 and TRBJ2-3; D gene uncertain. The V end was cut by 3 bases, the J end by 2 bases, with 9 bases between. CDR1 LNHDA and CDR2 SQIVND come from the germline V gene (reference sequence). The CDR3 sequence is 14 residues long. The CDR3 sequence: CASSIQVLTDTQYF. Written as DNA, the CDR3 is TGTGCCAGTAGTATTCAGGTGCTCACAGATACGCAGTATTTT.

This clonotype has only a few counts. As DNA, the CDR3 is TGTGCCAGTAGTATCCCGGGTGACGGGCTGAAACCCCAGTACTTC. Its protein product is CASSIPGDGLKPQYF. The chain couples TRBV19 to TRBJ2-5; no clear D gene. V was shortened by 3 bases and J by 9 bases, with 20 bases between the two germline ends. Per germline, CDR1 LNHDA and CDR2 SQIVND (reference sequence). The CDR3 covers 15 residues.

The V call is TRBV7-2, the J call TRBJ2-4; D unclear. The CDR3 is 12 amino acids. Per the germline V gene, CDR1 is SGHTA and CDR2 is FQGNSA. V lost 3 bases to trimming and J lost 10 bases, with 10 bases between them. CDR3 sequence reads: CASSFFEVIQYF. CDR3 DNA sequence: TGTGCCAGCAGCTTTTTTGAGGTTATTCAGTACTTC. The whole variable domain, filled in from reference TRBV7-2 and TRBJ2-4, reads GAGVSQSPSNKVTEKGKDVELRCDPISGHTALYWYRQSLGQGLEFLIYFQGNSAPDKSGLPSDRFSAERTGGSVSTLTIQRTQQEDSAVYLCASSFFEVIQYFGAGTRLSVL.

The chain links TRBV5-1 to TRBJ1-3; D is unclear. The CDR3 is 16 residues long. Germline assignment: CDR1 SGHRS and CDR2 YFSETQ. V gave up 4 bases and J gave up 0 bases, with 14 bases separating them. CDR3 amino acids: CASSPMERSSGNTIYF. The CDR3 coding sequence is TGCGCCAGCAGCCCGATGGAGCGCAGCTCTGGAAACACCATATATTTT. The variable domain in full, with the rest retrieved from reference TRBV5-1 and TRBJ1-3, is KAGVTQTPRYLIKTRGQQVTLSCSPISGHRSVSWYQQTPGQGLQFLFEYFSETQRNKGNFPGRFSGRQFSNSRSEMNVSTLELGDSALYLCASSPMERSSGNTIYFGEGSWLTVV.

Ten or more counts support this clonotype. The chain recombines TRBV7-7 with TRBJ2-5, with D tentatively TRBD2 (6 bases). V gave up 5 bases and J gave up 4 bases, with 14 bases separating them. CDR1 is SSHAT, CDR2 FNYEAQ, per germline (reference sequence). The CDR3 has 14 amino acids. The CDR3 here is CASSPGRGSETQYF. The CDR3 DNA sequence: TGTGCCAGCAGCCCGGGGCGGGGATCAGAGACCCAGTACTTC.

This clonotype was seen at least ten times. The chain joins TRBV3-1 to TRBJ2-2; D gene uncertain. CDR1 and CDR2 (germline): LGHDT, YNNKEL (reference sequence). Deletions cut 0 bases from V and 5 bases from J, with 7 bases between. This CDR3 contains 14 residues. CDR3 bases: TGTGCCAGCAGCCAAGAATCGAGGACCGGGGAGCTGTTTTTT. It translates to CASSQESRTGELFF.

This clonotype came up many times. The chain is built from TRBV6-6 and TRBJ2-3, with 16 bases identical to TRBD2. The CDR3 is 19 residues long. V lost 2 bases, J lost 4 bases, and 9 bases stayed unmatched. Germline V gives CDR1 MNHNY, CDR2 SVGAGI (reference sequence). CDR3 region: CASSYLPGLAGGPADTQYF. The DNA of the CDR3 is TGTGCCAGCAGTTACCTCCCGGGACTAGCGGGGGGGCCCGCAGATACGCAGTATTTT.

The chain carries TRBV6-2 or TRBV6-3 and TRBJ2-5, with D maybe TRBD2 (6 bases). Trimming shortened V by 5 bases and J by 2 bases, and 12 bases separated the two germline ends. CDR3 length: 14 residues. Germline CDR1 MNHEY, CDR2 SVGEGT. The CDR3 region is CASSQEGPQETQYF. The CDR3 bases are TGTGCCAGCAGTCAGGAGGGGCCTCAAGAGACCCAGTACTTC.

This clonotype has ten or more counts. The CDR3 reads CSASSGGAEDTQYF. DNA for the CDR3: TGCAGTGCTAGTAGCGGGGGGGCGGAAGATACGCAGTATTTT. The rearrangement uses TRBV20-1 and TRBJ2-3; 11 bases map to TRBD2. V shed 3 bases and J 5 bases; nucleotides not matched to a gene: 4. Germline CDR1 is DFQATT and CDR2 is SNEGSKA (reference sequence). The CDR3 has 14 amino acids.

This clonotype was recorded many times. The rearrangement joins TRBV20-1 to TRBJ2-7; a weak D match, TRBD2 (5 bases). The CDR3 is 14 amino acids. The V end lost 5 bases, the J end lost 7 bases, and 21 bases lay between the germline ends. The germline V gene encodes CDR1 DFQATT and CDR2 SNEGSKA (reference sequence). CDR3 sequence reads: CSALFPTPSGEQYF. CDR3 bases: TGCAGTGCTCTTTTCCCGACACCTTCGGGGGAGCAGTACTTC.

This clonotype was detected ten times or more. The gene calls are TRBV28 and TRBJ2-6; D is ambiguous. V was trimmed by 2 bases and J by 4 bases, leaving 9 bases between them. CDR3 length equals 15 residues. Germline CDR1 is MDHEN and CDR2 is SYDVKM. CDR3 region: CASSLRSTGANVLTF. The CDR3 DNA reads as TGTGCCAGCAGTTTACGGTCGACAGGGGCCAACGTCCTGACTTTC.

This clonotype was found many times. This chain links TRBV29-1 with TRBJ1-1; D is unclear. Germline-derived CDR1 and CDR2 are SQVTM and ANQGSEA. The CDR3 is made up of 12 amino acids. Trimming took 4 bases from V and 3 from J, leaving 9 bases between them. CDR3 sequence (DNA): TGCAGCGTTGGTGGCTGGGACACTGAAGCTTTCTTT. It encodes CSVGGWDTEAFF.

This chain links TRBV12-3 or TRBV12-4 with TRBJ1-3; 8 bases are shared with TRBD1. Unmatched junction bases numbered 10, after V lost 7 bases and J lost 8 bases. The length of the CDR3 is 14 residues. CDR3 sequence: CASTRDQGAYTIYF. The CDR3 DNA sequence: TGTGCCAGCACTCGGGACCAGGGGGCATACACCATATATTTT.

This chain links TRBV21-1 with TRBJ2-5; the table's D call, TRBD1, has no DNA check behind it. TRBV21-1 is a documented pseudogene. This CDR3 is built from 18 residues. The chain's CDR3 is CASSTPPSGRGEQETQYF. CDR3 nucleotide sequence: TGTGCCAGCAGCACACCCCCTTCTGGGAGAGGGGAACAAGAGACCCAGTACTTC.

The sample holds many counts of this clonotype. The chain recombines TRBV5-1 with TRBJ2-2, with unresolved D. V dropped 1 base and J dropped 3 bases, with 7 bases sitting between them. The CDR3 is 14 amino acids. Germline values: CDR1 SGHRS, CDR2 YFSETQ. CDR3 residues: CASSLLADTGELFF. In DNA form, the CDR3 reads TGCGCCAGCAGCTTGTTGGCAGACACCGGGGAGCTGTTTTTT.

This clonotype was found many times. The V call is TRBV4-1, the J call TRBJ1-1; D is unclear. Trimming shortened V by 3 bases and J by 3 bases, and 5 bases separated the two germline ends. CDR1 MGHRA and CDR2 YSYEKL come from the germline V gene. This CDR3 is 12 amino acids long. The CDR3 sequence: CASSQGDTEAFF. CDR3 DNA: TGCGCCAGCAGCCAGGGAGACACTGAAGCTTTCTTT.

There are many counts of this clonotype. V usage is TRBV4-2 and J usage is TRBJ1-1; D uncertain. Germline values: CDR1 LGHNA, CDR2 YNFKEQ. The CDR3 extends over 19 amino acids. V lost 1 base and J 1 base, leaving 22 bases between the germline ends. In nucleotides, the CDR3 is TGTGCCAGCAGCCAAGGAGCCAGGCACCCTTTTCAACCGAACACTGAAGCTTTCTTT. Protein sequence: CASSQGARHPFQPNTEAFF.

This clonotype has a count of ten or more. The junction does not match germline at one end; this may be a read error. This chain uses TRBV5-4 with TRBJ2-1, with 7 positions matching TRBD1. The CDR3 consists of 16 residues. From germline, CDR1 is SGHNT and CDR2 YYREEE (reference sequence). The chain's CDR3 is CANSVGRDSSYNEQFF. CDR3 nucleotides: TGTGCCAACAGCGTGGGAAGGGACAGTTCCTACAATGAGCAGTTCTTC.